Presented here are 18 T cell receptor beta chains from one specimen sequenced in a study of T cell repertoires in cytomegalovirus infection. MiXCR, applied by TCRdb to the reads, yields one record per CDR3 protein. The table lists 490,000 or so distinct CDR3 sequences, roughly 10% of them singletons. Material for sequencing was PBMCs. The receptors shown here come from a human donor in good health (CMV status not recorded). Some clones in this sample may be carry-over from other donors' samples.

This clonotype was observed many times. The gene calls are TRBV2 and TRBJ1-6; TRBD1 matches at 8 bases. Germline-derived CDR1 and CDR2 are SNHLY and FYNNEI. There are 14 residues in the CDR3. J gave up 7 bases and V 3 bases, and 2 bases lay outside the gene matches. The CDR3 here is CASSDRTGNSPLHF. The CDR3 DNA reads as TGTGCCAGCAGTGACCGGACAGGGAATTCACCCCTCCACTTT.

In this sample, this clonotype turned up many times. J is TRBJ1-3 and V is TRBV28; D is perhaps TRBD1 (6 bases). V was trimmed by 2 bases and J by 3 bases, leaving 8 bases between them. Germline V gene lookup returns CDR1 MDHEN and CDR2 SYDVKM. This CDR3 is 14 amino acids long. The CDR3 loop is CASSLKGVGNTIYF. The CDR3 coding sequence is TGTGCCAGCAGTTTAAAGGGGGTTGGAAACACCATATATTTT.

The chain has TRBV2 and TRBJ2-1; D not certain. V was clipped by 2 bases and J by 11 bases, with 4 bases between them. The CDR3 totals 10 residues. In germline, CDR1 is SNHLY, CDR2 FYNNEI. The CDR3 region is CASSESKQFF. In DNA, the CDR3 is TGTGCCAGCAGTGAAAGTAAGCAGTTCTTC.

J is TRBJ2-1 and V is TRBV2, with D possibly TRBD2 on 5 matching bases. This CDR3 spans 12 amino acids. The V gene lost 7 bases and the J gene lost 10 bases, with 14 bases spanning the gap. The germline CDR1 and CDR2 sequences are SNHLY and FYNNEI. This chain's CDR3 is CASTPEGSEQFF. In DNA, the CDR3 is TGTGCCAGCACCCCCGAGGGCAGCGAGCAGTTCTTC.

This clonotype was recorded a few times. The gene calls are TRBV19 and TRBJ1-4, with D hard to call. This CDR3 is 13 amino acids long. Trimming pared 11 bases from V and 2 bases from J, leaving 12 bases between. Looked up from germline, CDR1 is LNHDA and CDR2 is SQIVND (reference sequence). In DNA, the CDR3 is TGTGCCTCGATCGGAGTGACTAATGAAAAACTGTTTTTT. Translating gives CASIGVTNEKLFF. Full variable domain (outside the CDR3, taken from reference TRBV19 and TRBJ1-4): DGGITQSPKYLFRKEGQNVTLSCEQNLNHDAMYWYRQDPGQGLRLIYYSQIVNDFQKGDIAEGYSVSREKKESFPLTVTSAQKNPTAFYLCASIGVTNEKLFFGSGTQLSVL.

The table lists this clonotype with many counts. This chain connects TRBV6-2 or TRBV6-3 to TRBJ1-5; weak D call: TRBD1 (6 bases). CDR3 length: 14 residues. Trimming shortened V by 6 bases and J by 4 bases, and 13 bases separated the two germline ends. The germline V gene has CDR1 MNHEY and CDR2 SVGEGT. Here the CDR3 DNA reads TGTGCCAGCAGGGGAGCCCAGGGGAATCAGCCCCAGCATTTT. Its translation is CASRGAQGNQPQHF.

This clonotype occurred a few times. This chain links TRBV5-6 with TRBJ1-2; TRBD1 is a possible D gene (5 bases). Germline loops: CDR1 SGHDT, CDR2 YYEEEE. The V and J ends lost 6 bases and 3 bases respectively, with 15 bases between them. CDR3 length: 14 residues. CDR3 region: CASIEEGSDYGYTF. In nucleotides, the CDR3 is TGTGCCAGCATCGAGGAGGGGTCAGACTATGGCTACACCTTC. Full variable domain (remainder filled in from reference TRBV5-6 and TRBJ1-2): DAGVTQSPTHLIKTRGQQVTLRCSPKSGHDTVSWYQQALGQGPQFIFQYYEEEERQRGNFPDRFSGHQFPNYSSELNVNALLLGDSALYLCASIEEGSDYGYTFGSGTRLTVV.

This clonotype has at least ten counts. The V gene is TRBV7-2, the J gene TRBJ2-5; the match to TRBD2 covers 11 bases. The V segment lost 4 bases and the J segment 1 base; nucleotides outside the gene matches: 5. Per germline, CDR1 SGHTA and CDR2 FQGNSA. The CDR3 totals 16 residues. In DNA, the CDR3 is TGTGCCAGCAGCTCGTCTAGCGGGGGGACCCAAGAGACCCAGTACTTC. It yields the protein CASSSSSGGTQETQYF.

This clonotype was picked up many times. This sequence joins TRBV10-3 and TRBJ1-3; the match to TRBD1 covers 7 bases. Trimming took 5 bases from V and 2 from J; bases not matched to a gene: 6. CDR1 and CDR2 (germline): ENHRY, SYGVKD. The CDR3 is 15 residues long. The CDR3 nucleotides are TGTGCCATCAGTCCCGACAGGGCGGCTGGAAACACCATATATTTT. This encodes CAISPDRAAGNTIYF.

This clonotype was detected only a few times. The genes are TRBV5-4 and TRBJ1-6; no definite D call. The germline V gene has CDR1 SGHNT and CDR2 YYREEE (reference sequence). V was cut by 0 bases and J by 6 bases, with 4 bases left in between. The CDR3 loop spans 13 amino acids. The CDR3 loop reads CASSLDLNSPLHF. CDR3 bases: TGTGCCAGCAGCTTGGACCTTAATTCACCCCTCCACTTT.

This clonotype was detected many times. J is TRBJ2-1 and V is TRBV6-6; D possibly uses TRBD1 or TRBD2 (5 bases each). CDR1 and CDR2 from the germline V gene are MNHNY and SVGAGI (reference sequence). Trimming stripped 4 bases from V and 3 bases from J, with 16 bases between. The CDR3 has 16 amino acids. CDR3 protein: CASSFSLGRNYNEQFF. CDR3 bases: TGTGCCAGCAGTTTCTCCCTGGGACGGAACTACAATGAGCAGTTCTTC.

The gene calls are TRBV19 and TRBJ1-1, with 8 positions matching TRBD1. Germline loops: CDR1 LNHDA, CDR2 SQIVND (reference sequence). The length of the CDR3 is 16 residues. V lost 2 bases to trimming and J lost 0 bases; unmatched junction nucleotides: 5. CDR3 in amino acids: CASSINRGFMNTEAFF. The CDR3 DNA is TGTGCCAGTAGTATAAACAGGGGGTTCATGAACACTGAAGCTTTCTTT.

This clonotype has a count of ten or more. V gene TRBV5-1 combines with J gene TRBJ2-5; 9 bases map to TRBD1. V was pared by 0 bases and J by 5 bases, with 8 bases of the junction left unmatched. Germline V lookup: CDR1 SGHRS, CDR2 YFSETQ. This CDR3 comprises 16 residues. In DNA form, the CDR3 reads TGCGCCAGCAGCTTGGATAGGGACAGGGCCGGCGAGACCCAGTACTTC. This codes for CASSLDRDRAGETQYF.

This sequence joins TRBV2 and TRBJ1-5; D call uncertain. The CDR3 spans 13 residues. Germline V gene lookup returns CDR1 SNHLY and CDR2 FYNNEI. Trimming pared 4 bases from V and 7 bases from J, leaving 11 bases between. For the CDR3, the DNA is TGTGCCAGCAGTGGTCAGGACCCCCAGCCCCAGCATTTT. Translated, it gives CASSGQDPQPQHF.

This clonotype appeared many times. The V gene is TRBV7-2, the J gene TRBJ2-7, with a possible D match to TRBD2 (7 bases). The CDR3 has 15 residues. Per the germline V gene, CDR1 is SGHTA and CDR2 is FQGNSA. V lost 7 bases and J lost 5, with 21 bases in between. The CDR3 spells CASTIRGGSRNEQYF. In DNA form, the CDR3 reads TGTGCCAGCACCATTAGGGGGGGGTCTAGGAACGAGCAGTACTTC.

The chain combines TRBV6-2 or TRBV6-3 with TRBJ2-1; D is undetermined. CDR1 is MNHEY and CDR2 is SVGEGT in the germline V gene. This CDR3 has 14 residues. Trimming removed 3 bases from V and 3 bases from J, with 9 bases in between. The CDR3, as DNA: TGTGCCAGCAGTTATATAGAACTCTACAATGAGCAGTTCTTC. Residues: CASSYIELYNEQFF.

This clonotype was detected a few times. The chain carries TRBV3-1 and TRBJ2-5; D is ambiguous. The CDR3 length is 12 residues. The V and J ends lost 4 bases and 5 bases respectively, with 8 bases between them. Germline V gene sequence: CDR1 LGHDT, CDR2 YNNKEL (reference sequence). CDR3 loop: CASSRPRETQYF. As DNA, the CDR3 is TGTGCCAGCAGCCGCCCCCGTGAGACCCAGTACTTC.

This clonotype was seen repeatedly, ten times or more. The chain carries TRBV10-3 and TRBJ2-1; D perhaps matches TRBD1 (5 bases). V dropped 4 bases and J dropped 6 bases, with 16 bases sitting between them. CDR1 is ENHRY, CDR2 SYGVKD, per germline. The CDR3 runs 15 residues. CDR3 residues: CAISAQAGWGNEQFF. The CDR3 nucleotides read TGTGCCATCAGTGCCCAGGCAGGGTGGGGCAATGAGCAGTTCTTC.